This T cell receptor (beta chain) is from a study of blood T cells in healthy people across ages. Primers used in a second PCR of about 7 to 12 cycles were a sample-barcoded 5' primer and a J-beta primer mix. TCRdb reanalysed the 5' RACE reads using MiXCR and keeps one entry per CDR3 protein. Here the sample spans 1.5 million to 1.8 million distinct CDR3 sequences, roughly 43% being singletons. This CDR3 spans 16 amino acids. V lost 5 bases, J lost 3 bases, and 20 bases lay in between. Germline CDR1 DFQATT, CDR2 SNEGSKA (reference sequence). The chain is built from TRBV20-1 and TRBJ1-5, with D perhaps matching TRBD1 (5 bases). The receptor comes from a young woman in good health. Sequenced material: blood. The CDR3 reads CSASPRERGPNQPQHF. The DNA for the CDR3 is TGCAGTGCTTCCCCCAGGGAGCGCGGGCCCAATCAGCCCCAGCATTTT.